Listed below are T cell receptor beta chains from one sample, sequenced in a study of blood T cell repertoires in COVID-19. Here immunoSEQ multiplex PCR was the method, and the copy in TCRdb shows in-frame clones only, minus some. The sample lists a few hundred thousand clones; 85% to 90% were seen once. Source material: PBMCs or T cells enriched from blood (not recorded which). Source of these receptors: a man aged 18 to 30 who had recovered from COVID-19. The CDR3 runs from the conserved cysteine through the conserved F or W. The D gene is left open where the match is weak. Some rows have no size entry. The others give once, few or many, or a class for an expanded clone.

v_call	clone_size	d_call	cdr3_length	j_call	cdr3_nt	cdr3_aa
TRBV9	NA	TRBD2	14	TRBJ2-7	TGTGCCAGCAGCCCCGGGGCGGGGGACTACGAGCAGTACTTC	CASSPGAGDYEQYF
TRBV19	NA	NA	14	TRBJ2-7	TGTGCCAGTTCCAAAGGGGGGGTCGCCTACGAGCAGTACTTC	CASSKGGVAYEQYF
TRBV12-3/TRBV12-4	NA	TRBD1	12	TRBJ1-1	TGTGCCAGCAGCCGACAGGGGATCGAAGCTTTCTTT	CASSRQGIEAFF
TRBV6-2/TRBV6-3	NA	NA	15	TRBJ2-1	TGTGCCAGCAGTTACTGGAGGGAGGATTACAATGAGCAGTTCTTC	CASSYWREDYNEQFF
TRBV7-2	NA	TRBD1	13	TRBJ2-7	TGTGCCAGCAGCCAACAGGGGGCGGGCGAGCAGTACTTC	CASSQQGAGEQYF
TRBV21-1	NA	NA	14	TRBJ1-5	TGTGCCAGCAGGACAGGGGAACTTGACCAGCCCCAGCATTTT	CASRTGELDQPQHF
TRBV6-2/TRBV6-3	NA	TRBD1	12	TRBJ1-5	TGTGCCAGCAGTTTCCCGACAGGGGACCAGCATTTT	CASSFPTGDQHF
TRBV12-3/TRBV12-4	NA	TRBD1	12	TRBJ2-7	TGTGCCAGCAGTCGGGACAGGCACGAGCAGTACTTC	CASSRDRHEQYF
TRBV5-1	NA	TRBD2	14	TRBJ2-1	TGCGCCAGCAGCGGGACTAGCGGGAGCAATGAGCAGTTCTTC	CASSGTSGSNEQFF
TRBV27	NA	TRBD1	14	TRBJ1-2	TGTGCCAGCAGCCTCTCCGACAGGGGATATGGCTACACCTTC	CASSLSDRGYGYTF
TRBV6-1	NA	NA	15	TRBJ1-4	TGTGCCAGCAGTGAACGGGGGGCGCCCCAGGAAAAACTGTTTTTT	CASSERGAPQEKLFF
TRBV11-3	NA	NA	16	TRBJ2-7	TGTGCCAACAAGATCCCCTGGGGACTCAATATCTACGAGCAGTACTTC	CANKIPWGLNIYEQYF
TRBV5-1	NA	TRBD2	18	TRBJ2-2	TGCGCCAGCAGCCGAGGGGACTATTCTATTCTGGGCACCGGGGAGCTGTTTTTT	CASSRGDYSILGTGELFF
TRBV3-1/TRBV3-2	NA	TRBD1	18	TRBJ1-4	TGTGCCAGCAGCCGTCCGGGACAGGGGCGCACAACTAATGAAAAACTGTTTTTT	CASSRPGQGRTTNEKLFF
TRBV18	NA	TRBD1	16	TRBJ1-1	TGTGCCAGCTCTCCCGGGACAGGGGGAATGAACACTGAAGCTTTCTTT	CASSPGTGGMNTEAFF
TRBV30	NA	NA	14	TRBJ2-1	TGTGCCTGGAGTGTACGGTCACAGTACAATGAGCAGTTCTTC	CAWSVRSQYNEQFF
TRBV11-3	NA	NA	17	TRBJ2-1	TGTGCCAGCAGCGCCACCCCCGCCGGGGGTTCCTACAATGAGCAGTTCTTC	CASSATPAGGSYNEQFF
TRBV9	NA	TRBD2	18	TRBJ2-1	TGTGCCAGCAGCGTAGGGAGACTAGCGGGATCGTCCTACAATGAGCAGTTCTTC	CASSVGRLAGSSYNEQFF
TRBV10-3	NA	NA	13	TRBJ1-5	TGTGCCATCAGTGGGCCAGGGGATCAGCCCCAGCATTTT	CAISGPGDQPQHF
TRBV4-1	NA	TRBD2	15	TRBJ2-3	TGCGCCAGCAGCCACAGAAGCGGGGGGACAGATACGCAGTATTTT	CASSHRSGGTDTQYF
TRBV6-9	NA	NA	14	TRBJ1-6	TGTGCCAGCATCTCCCGGGACTCCCTTCCACCCCTCCACTTT	CASISRDSLPPLHF
TRBV10-1	NA	NA	13	TRBJ1-1	TGCGCCAGCAGTGAGTGGGGCAACACTGAAGCTTTCTTT	CASSEWGNTEAFF
TRBV6-4	NA	TRBD2	15	TRBJ2-3	TGTGCCAGCAGTGAGACTAGCGGGGGAGGAGATACGCAGTATTTT	CASSETSGGGDTQYF
TRBV3-1/TRBV3-2	NA	TRBD1	14	TRBJ1-1	TGTGCCAGCAGCACGACAGGGGGTCCCACTGAAGCTTTCTTT	CASSTTGGPTEAFF
TRBV18	NA	NA	15	TRBJ2-7	TGTGCCAGCTCACGGTCGAGTCCCCCCTCGGACGAGCAGTACTTC	CASSRSSPPSDEQYF
TRBV5-5	NA	NA	14	TRBJ1-5	TGTGCCAGCAGCTTGGGGCAGCGGAATCAGCCCCAGCATTTT	CASSLGQRNQPQHF
TRBV29-1	NA	NA	11	TRBJ1-1	TGCAGCGTCGAGAGGAGGACTGAAGCTTTCTTT	CSVERRTEAFF
TRBV2	NA	NA	15	TRBJ1-5	TGTGCCAGCAGTGAGAACGAGAATAGCAATCAGCCCCAGCATTTT	CASSENENSNQPQHF
TRBV5-1	NA	TRBD1	15	TRBJ1-1	TGCGCCAGCAGCGGGGCGACAGGGGTGTTGCCTGAAGCTTTCTTT	CASSGATGVLPEAFF
TRBV14	NA	TRBD2	15	TRBJ2-3	TGTGCCAGCAGCCAAGTAGGAGCGGGGGAAGATACGCAGTATTTT	CASSQVGAGEDTQYF
TRBV4-1	NA	TRBD2	16	TRBJ2-7	TGCGCCAGCAGCCAAGCCGGGACTAGCGTTTCCTACGAGCAGTACTTC	CASSQAGTSVSYEQYF
TRBV2	NA	NA	14	TRBJ1-5	TGTGCCAGCAGTCCCTACAGGGACAATCAGCCCCAGCATTTT	CASSPYRDNQPQHF
TRBV2	NA	NA	14	TRBJ2-5	TGTGCCAGCAGGGGACTGCCCGACCAAGAGACCCAGTACTTC	CASRGLPDQETQYF
TRBV7-2	NA	NA	15	TRBJ1-6	TGTGCCAGCAGCTTAAGGGGGACCTATAATTCACCCCTCCACTTT	CASSLRGTYNSPLHF
TRBV15	NA	NA	13	TRBJ2-2	TGTGCCACCAGCAGAGGGGATCGGCAGGGACTGTTTTTT	CATSRGDRQGLFF
TRBV2	NA	TRBD2	14	TRBJ2-1	TGTGCCAGCACTAGCGGAAGCTCCTACAATGAGCAGTTCTTC	CASTSGSSYNEQFF
TRBV15	once	TRBD2	15	TRBJ2-1	TGTGCCACCGCCGCTAGCGGGAGGGCCATCGATGAGCAGTTCTTC	CATAASGRAIDEQFF
TRBV4-1	few	TRBD1	15	TRBJ1-2	TGCGCCAGCAGCCAGTTGGGGGCAGGGGGCGCTGGCTACACCTTC	CASSQLGAGGAGYTF
TRBV5-1	many	NA	14	TRBJ2-7	TGCGCCAGCAGCTTTCATACGAGCTCCTACGAGCAGTACTTC	CASSFHTSSYEQYF
TRBV9	few	TRBD2	15	TRBJ2-1	TGTGCCAGCAGCGCTAGCGGGGGGGCCTACAATGAGCAGTTCTTC	CASSASGGAYNEQFF
TRBV19	once	TRBD2	14	TRBJ2-3	TGTGCCAGTAGTATAGGACTAGCGACAGATACGCAGTATTTT	CASSIGLATDTQYF
TRBV5-5	NA	NA	14	TRBJ2-7	TGTGCCAGCAGCTTGAGTAGGGGATCCTACGAGCAGTACTTC	CASSLSRGSYEQYF
TRBV18	NA	TRBD1	15	TRBJ1-1	TGTGCCAGCTCACGGCGACAGGGTATGGACACTGAAGCTTTCTTT	CASSRRQGMDTEAFF